This T cell receptor beta chain was profiled in a study of T cells after yellow fever vaccination. With 4 bases removed from V and 3 bases from J, the gap between germline ends came to 3 bases. Germline CDR1 and CDR2: DFQATT and SNEGSKA (reference sequence). This CDR3 is built from 10 residues. TCRdb fed the 5' RACE reads into MiXCR, producing one record per CDR3 protein. The sample lists about 240,000 distinct CDR3 sequences, 6.9% occurring once. J is TRBJ2-5 and V is TRBV20-1; D is undetermined. This receptor was identified in a man aged 25-45 years who received the YFV17D yellow fever vaccine. The source material was CD4+ T cells sorted from PBMCs, sampled 15 days after the yellow fever booster vaccination. As DNA, the CDR3 is TGCAGTGCTAAAGAAGAGACCCAGTACTTC. As protein: CSAKEETQYF.